This is a list of T cell receptor beta chains from one sample in a study of blood T cell repertoires in COVID-19. Produced via immunoSEQ multiplex PCR; TCRdb's table is partial and in-frame only. The table lists 330,000 or so clones, 87% of them singletons. Sequenced input: peripheral blood. These receptors originate from a man aged 30 to 45 with COVID-19, enrolled during active disease. Each CDR3 is given with its conserved first and last residue.

V: TRBV7-2
J: TRBJ2-7
CDR3: CASSPGQVGDEQYF

V: TRBV11-3
J: TRBJ2-7
CDR3: CASSAGTEYEQYF

V: TRBV5-1
J: TRBJ1-4
CDR3: CASSAGQNNEKLFF

V: TRBV28
J: TRBJ2-5
CDR3: CASTTGGAGGLQRTQYF

V: TRBV5-5
J: TRBJ2-7
CDR3: CASSPRSYEQYF

V: TRBV14
J: TRBJ2-5
CDR3: CASSQLPGGTQYF

V: TRBV6-5
J: TRBJ2-7
CDR3: CASTLQGGTGYEQYF

V: TRBV11-2
J: TRBJ2-7
CDR3: CASSLVLLEGGEQYF

V: TRBV10-3
J: TRBJ2-7
CDR3: CATQGSGANEQYF

V: TRBV7-2
J: TRBJ1-5
CDR3: CASSSALLGDQPQHF

V: TRBV6-5
J: TRBJ1-1
CDR3: CASSKGQLTEAFF

V: TRBV29-1
J: TRBJ2-3
CDR3: CSVEGPLAGVGSDTQYF

V: TRBV21-1
J: TRBJ1-4
CDR3: CASLRDRMEKLFF

V: TRBV11-2
J: TRBJ1-5
CDR3: CASSPTDPNQPQHF

V: TRBV7-6
J: TRBJ2-7
CDR3: CASSLRTGGSYEQYF

V: TRBV5-4
J: TRBJ1-1
CDR3: CASTQDWNTEAFF

V: TRBV19
J: TRBJ2-6
CDR3: CASSIALRMGPGANVLTF

V: TRBV7-2
J: TRBJ2-7
CDR3: CASSLSRGAPYEQYF

V: TRBV5-6
J: TRBJ2-7
CDR3: CASSLSGTSGEQYF

V: TRBV28
J: TRBJ1-5
CDR3: CASSLWAGGSQPQHF

V: TRBV5-1
J: TRBJ2-5
CDR3: CASSYREQETQYF

V: TRBV7-2
J: TRBJ1-2
CDR3: CASRSTGTDNYGYTF

V: TRBV18
J: TRBJ2-1
CDR3: CASSTGYNEQFF

V: TRBV11-2
J: TRBJ2-2
CDR3: CASRLPGRATGELFF

V: TRBV27
J: TRBJ1-1
CDR3: CASSSRVRNTEAFF

V: TRBV28
J: TRBJ1-1
CDR3: CASSLKAGWNTEAFF

V: TRBV4-2
J: TRBJ2-5
CDR3: CASSQDLEGGETQYF

V: TRBV6-5
J: TRBJ1-2
CDR3: CASTRGTGIPYGYTF

V: TRBV2
J: TRBJ1-2
CDR3: CASSEAGRRRGYTF

V: TRBV30
J: TRBJ1-6
CDR3: CASDTVYNSPLHF

V: TRBV3-1/TRBV3-2
J: TRBJ1-2
CDR3: CASPNKGAPDYGYTF

V: TRBV6-5
J: TRBJ1-6
CDR3: CASSYSTASGSPLHF

V: TRBV14
J: TRBJ1-1
CDR3: CASSRATTNTEAFF

V: TRBV2
J: TRBJ1-1
CDR3: CASSREAGKNTEAFF

V: TRBV11-2
J: TRBJ2-3
CDR3: CASSFTAGTDTQYF

V: TRBV3-1/TRBV3-2
J: TRBJ1-2
CDR3: CASSQVIPAGFYGYTF